The text below deals with one TCR beta chain. Per the germline V gene, CDR1 is SEHNR and CDR2 is FQNEAQ (reference sequence). Losses at the gene ends were 0 bases for V and 5 bases for J; bases not matched to a gene: 6. This CDR3 is built from 15 residues. Preparing the TCRbeta library involved the use of unique molecular identifiers. TCRdb used MiXCR to reprocess the PCR reads, holding one entry per CDR3 protein. The sample lists approximately 510,000 distinct CDR3 sequences; 18% were seen once. The data were obtained in a study of T-cell reconstitution after alpha-beta-depleted transplantation in children.

The chain joins TRBV7-9 to TRBJ2-5, with 7 nucleotides matching TRBD2. The TCR sequence derives from a human donor who donated a stem cell graft to a child with acute lymphoblastic leukemia. The sequences come from PBMCs from the stem cell graft donor, collected from the stem cell graft. The CDR3 protein is CASSLAGGPLETQYF. CDR3 DNA sequence: TGTGCCAGCAGCTTAGCGGGAGGGCCCTTGGAGACCCAGTACTTC.